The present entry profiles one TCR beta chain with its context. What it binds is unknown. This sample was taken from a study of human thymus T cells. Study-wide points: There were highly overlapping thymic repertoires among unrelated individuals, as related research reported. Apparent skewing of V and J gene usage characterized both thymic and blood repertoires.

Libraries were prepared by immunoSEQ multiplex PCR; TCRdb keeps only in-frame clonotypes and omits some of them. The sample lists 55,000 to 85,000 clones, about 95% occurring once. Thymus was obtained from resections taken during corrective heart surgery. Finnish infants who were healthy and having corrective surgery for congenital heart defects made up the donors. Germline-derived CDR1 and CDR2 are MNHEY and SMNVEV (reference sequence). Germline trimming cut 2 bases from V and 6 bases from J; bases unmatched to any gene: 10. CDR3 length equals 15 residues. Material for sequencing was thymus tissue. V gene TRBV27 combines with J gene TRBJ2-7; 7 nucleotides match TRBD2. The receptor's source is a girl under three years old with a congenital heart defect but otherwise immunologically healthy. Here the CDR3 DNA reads TGTGCCAGCAGTTTACGCCTAGCGGAGGTCTCCGAGCAGTACTTC. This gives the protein CASSLRLAEVSEQYF.